A single sample is the source of the 19 T cell receptor beta chains below, sequenced in a study of Graves' ophthalmopathy and Graves' hyperthyroidism. RNA transcripts were the source from which TCR beta CDR3 regions were amplified. HTBI primers served in a first-round RT-PCR, which a second-round multiplex PCR followed. TCRdb processed the multiplex PCR reads anew with MiXCR; each CDR3 protein has one entry. The sample has 400,000 to 500,000 distinct CDR3 sequences; 21% are singletons. Sequences were obtained from peripheral blood. The receptors stem from a woman aged 18-29 years with stable Graves' hyperthyroidism.

This clonotype was recorded at least ten times. The chain links TRBV25-1 to TRBJ1-1; D ambiguous. Trimming left V 1 base short and J 0 bases short, with 9 bases between. CDR3 length: 15 amino acids. Germline V gene lookup returns CDR1 MGHDK and CDR2 SYGVNS. The CDR3 loop reads CASSEWAGMNTEAFF. In DNA, the CDR3 is TGTGCCAGCAGTGAATGGGCAGGTATGAACACTGAAGCTTTCTTT.

The chain couples TRBV15 to TRBJ1-5; D gene uncertain. Germline CDR1 reads LNHNV; CDR2 reads YYDKDF (reference sequence). The CDR3 spans 14 residues. Trimming removed 3 bases from V and 4 bases from J, with 10 bases in between. The CDR3 protein is CATSRVASNQPQHF. The CDR3 coding sequence is TGTGCCACCAGCAGGGTGGCATCGAATCAGCCCCAGCATTTT.

In this sample, this clonotype turned up many times. This chain uses TRBV24-1 with TRBJ2-2; TRBD1 matches at 9 bases. Germline CDR1 and CDR2: KGHDR and SFDVKD. The CDR3 length is 17 residues. The V and J ends lost 4 bases and 3 bases, in that order; junction bases with no gene match: 8. The CDR3 spells CATSDPRQGGDTGELFF. Here the CDR3 DNA reads TGTGCCACCAGTGACCCGAGACAGGGGGGGGACACCGGGGAGCTGTTTTTT.

This clonotype was seen only a few times. This chain connects TRBV4-2 to TRBJ2-6; D gene uncertain. Per the germline V gene, CDR1 is LGHNA and CDR2 is YNFKEQ. The CDR3 runs to 16 residues. The germline V and J ends were trimmed by 4 bases and 0 bases, with 10 bases remaining between them. The CDR3 sequence: CASSPKLSSGANVLTF. The CDR3 DNA follows: TGTGCCAGCAGCCCCAAATTGAGCTCTGGGGCCAACGTCCTGACTTTC.

This sequence joins TRBV20-1 and TRBJ1-2; no clear D gene. V lost 2 bases and J lost 3, with 10 bases in between. Looked up from germline, CDR1 is DFQATT and CDR2 is SNEGSKA (reference sequence). The CDR3 totals 13 residues. The CDR3 sequence: CSARSGGDYGYTF. In DNA form, the CDR3 reads TGCAGTGCTAGATCGGGCGGTGACTATGGCTACACCTTC.

The rearrangement uses TRBV6-1 and TRBJ1-1, with 9 bases lining up with TRBD1. The V segment lost 5 bases and the J segment 11 bases; nucleotides outside the gene matches: 12. Germline V gene lookup returns CDR1 MNHNS and CDR2 SASEGT. The CDR3 consists of 14 residues. Here the CDR3 DNA reads TGTGCCAGCAGTCCCGGGACAGGGCTCATAGGGGCTTTCTTT. This encodes CASSPGTGLIGAFF.

The rearrangement uses TRBV6-1 and TRBJ1-6, with D uncertain. The length of the CDR3 is 14 residues. V dropped 7 bases and J dropped 7 bases, with 14 bases sitting between them. Germline V gene sequence: CDR1 MNHNS, CDR2 SASEGT. This CDR3 reads CASMRRFGNSPLHF. In DNA, the CDR3 is TGTGCCAGCATGCGGCGATTTGGGAATTCACCCCTCCACTTT.

In the case of this clonotype: A much larger clone lies one base from this, so it may be a read error. The genes are TRBV7-6 and TRBJ2-7, with D tentatively TRBD1 (6 bases). Germline CDR1 is SGHVS and CDR2 is FNYEAQ. The CDR3 covers 15 residues. The CDR3 loop is CASSLSRGYNYELYF. In nucleotides, the CDR3 is TGTGCCAGCAGCTTATCCAGGGGCTATAACTACGAGCTGTACTTC.

This clonotype was counted ten times or more. Given a much more abundant clone one base away, this may be a read error. V gene TRBV6-5 combines with J gene TRBJ2-7; TRBD2 matches 10 bases. Trimming cost V 4 bases and J 6 bases; bases outside gene matches: 6. In germline, CDR1 is MNHEY, CDR2 SVGAGI. CDR3 length equals 14 residues. The CDR3 DNA follows: TGTGCCAGCAGTTTAATAGCGGGAGGACCCGAGCAGTACTTC. Encoded protein: CASSLIAGGPEQYF.

The table lists this clonotype with a count of one. This chain links TRBV12-3 or TRBV12-4 with TRBJ2-7; D is possibly TRBD1 (6 bases). V lost 5 bases to trimming and J lost 6 bases, with 14 bases between them. The CDR3 runs to 13 residues. CDR3 sequence reads: CASSRQVPGEQYF. CDR3 coding DNA: TGTGCCAGCAGTCGACAGGTTCCTGGCGAGCAGTACTTC.

The chain has TRBV4-1 and TRBJ2-7; D is uncertain. V lost 0 bases and J 10 bases, leaving 10 bases between the germline ends. CDR3 length equals 12 residues. Looked up from germline, CDR1 is MGHRA and CDR2 is YSYEKL. Written as DNA, the CDR3 is TGCGCCAGCAGCCAAGATCTGGGGAATCAGTACTTC. It is translated as CASSQDLGNQYF.

This clonotype was counted only a few times. This sequence joins TRBV2 and TRBJ2-7, with D perhaps TRBD2 (6 bases). V was pared by 10 bases and J by 2 bases, with 27 bases between. Germline loops: CDR1 SNHLY, CDR2 FYNNEI. The CDR3 length is 17 residues. The CDR3 bases are TGTGCCATCTGCTTAACCGAGACTATCGGGAGTGCCTACGAGCAGTACTTC. Amino acids: CAICLTETIGSAYEQYF.

This clonotype was observed a few times. The J gene is TRBJ1-2, the V gene TRBV28; TRBD1 matches 12 bases. The CDR3 covers 15 residues. After removal of 7 bases from V and 5 bases from J, the junction contained 8 bases not matched to a gene. Per the germline V gene, CDR1 is MDHEN and CDR2 is SYDVKM. The CDR3 loop reads CASIGTGGAGYGYTF. CDR3 bases: TGTGCCAGCATCGGGACAGGGGGCGCAGGTTATGGCTACACCTTC.

This clonotype came up many times. An end of the junction does not agree with germline; a read error may underlie this. The chain is built from TRBV29-1 and TRBJ2-7; TRBD1 agrees at 7 bases. Germline values: CDR1 SQVTM, CDR2 ANQGSEA. CDR3 length: 12 amino acids. CDR3 residues: CSVRDRGYEQYF. The CDR3 DNA reads as TGCAGCGTCCGGGACAGAGGCTACGAGCAATACTTC.

The CDR3 nucleotides are TGTGCCACCAGTGATTTCGAGGGCGGGAACGAGGCCGATTGGGAGACCCAGTACTTC. Its translation: CATSDFEGGNEADWETQYF. The chain has TRBV24-1 and TRBJ2-5; D possibly corresponds to TRBD2 (6 bases). CDR3 length: 19 amino acids. V lost 1 base and J lost 5, with 25 bases in between. CDR1 and CDR2 from the germline V gene are KGHDR and SFDVKD.

This clonotype was observed many times. The CDR3: CASSHQTGHFYGYTF. CDR3 in DNA: TGCGCCAGCAGTCACCAAACGGGACACTTCTATGGCTACACCTTC. V and J are TRBV4-3 and TRBJ1-2; perhaps TRBD1 as D (6 bases). The V gene's germline CDR1 is LGHNA and CDR2 YSLEER. The CDR3 is made up of 15 amino acids. V was cut by 6 bases and J by 4 bases, with 18 bases left in between.

Note on this clonotype: With a much larger clone just one base away, this may be a read error. The V and J genes are TRBV12-3 or TRBV12-4 and TRBJ1-5; no firm D call. The CDR3 contains 12 residues. Here the CDR3 DNA reads TGTGCCAGCAGTTTGACGGGTCAGCCCCAGCGTTTT. It yields the protein CASSLTGQPQRF.

The J gene is TRBJ2-5, the V gene TRBV28; no reliable D call. CDR3 length: 15 amino acids. Trimming cost V 3 bases and J 5 bases, with 16 bases left between them. Germline V gives CDR1 MDHEN, CDR2 SYDVKM. This chain's CDR3 is CASSFYTPSGETQYF. CDR3 bases: TGTGCCAGCAGTTTTTACACCCCGAGTGGGGAGACCCAGTACTTC.

This clonotype was recorded a few times. The rearrangement links TRBV2 to TRBJ2-5, with 9 positions matching TRBD1. The ends lost 4 bases at V and 4 bases at J; junction bases unmatched: 7. Germline V CDR1 and CDR2: SNHLY, FYNNEI. CDR3 length: 15 residues. CDR3 in amino acids: CASSAPKTGGETQYF. DNA for the CDR3: TGTGCCAGCAGTGCCCCTAAGACAGGGGGAGAGACCCAGTACTTC.